A single sample is the source of the 25 T cell receptor beta chains below, sequenced in a study of multiple sclerosis patients with progressive multifocal leukoencephalopathy. Clones were read by immunoSEQ multiplex PCR, and TCRdb kept only the in-frame ones, dropping some. The sample includes 24,000 or so clones, 80% to 95% of them seen just once. Time point described: 12 to 13 months of natalizumab therapy. The specimen comprised PBMCs, sampled from a patient treated with natalizumab. Receptors were obtained from a man younger than 45 with multiple sclerosis.

The rearrangement joins TRBV19 to TRBJ1-6; a weak D match, TRBD1 (6 bases). The CDR3 is 15 residues long. Deletions cut 1 base from V and 8 bases from J, with 12 bases between. Per the germline V gene, CDR1 is LNHDA and CDR2 is SQIVND (reference sequence). Here the CDR3 reads CASSIGDMIDSPLHF. CDR3 coding DNA: TGTGCCAGTAGTATAGGGGACATGATCGATTCACCCCTCCACTTT.

CDR3 coding DNA: TGTGCCAGCAGAGCCGGGACGGTGCCATTCTATGGCTACACCTTC. Translating gives CASRAGTVPFYGYTF. This chain links TRBV6-6 with TRBJ1-2; a possible D gene is TRBD1 (5 bases). Germline-derived CDR1 and CDR2 are MNHNY and SVGAGI (reference sequence). V was pared by 6 bases and J by 4 bases, with 18 bases between. The CDR3 is 15 residues long.

This chain links TRBV30 with TRBJ2-1; maybe TRBD2 (6 bases). The CDR3 loop spans 11 amino acids. V lost 3 bases and J lost 11, with 11 bases in between. Germline CDR1 GTSNPN, CDR2 SVGIG (reference sequence). CDR3 coding DNA: TGTGCCTGGAGGGCGACTAGGCAGCAGTTCTTC. Its protein is CAWRATRQQFF.

The V call is TRBV5-6, the J call TRBJ2-1; 12 bases map to TRBD2. There are 15 residues in the CDR3. Germline CDR1 reads SGHDT; CDR2 reads YYEEEE. The V gene end was trimmed by 1 base and the J gene end by 8 bases; junction bases not matched to a gene: 4. As DNA, the CDR3 is TGTGCCAGCAGCTTGAGGACTAGCGGGATCGATGAGCAGTTCTTC. Translating gives CASSLRTSGIDEQFF.

The chain uses TRBV7-9 and TRBJ1-1; no reliable D call. CDR3 length equals 12 residues. Germline lookup yields CDR1 SEHNR and CDR2 FQNEAQ (reference sequence). The ends were cut back, 4 bases at V and 8 bases at J, with 11 bases in the middle. The CDR3 sequence: CASSYILTEAFF. The CDR3 bases are TGTGCCAGCAGCTATATTTTGACAGAAGCTTTCTTT.

The rearrangement joins TRBV30 to TRBJ1-5, with D maybe TRBD1 (6 bases). The CDR3 is 15 residues long. The V end was cut by 2 bases, the J end by 1 base, with 12 bases between. Germline values: CDR1 GTSNPN, CDR2 SVGIG (reference sequence). CDR3 protein: CAWSPRGGSNQPQHF. The CDR3 nucleotides are TGTGCCTGGAGTCCACGGGGGGGCAGCAATCAGCCCCAGCATTTT.

The chain links TRBV11-2 to TRBJ2-2; tentative D call: TRBD1 (5 bases). CDR3 length: 14 amino acids. With 4 bases removed from V and 6 bases from J, the gap between germline ends came to 12 bases. The germline CDR1 and CDR2 sequences are SGHAT and FQNNGV. The CDR3 region is CASSWGATSGELFF. The CDR3 DNA reads TGTGCCAGCAGCTGGGGCGCTACGTCCGGGGAGCTGTTTTTT.

The chain recombines TRBV19 with TRBJ2-2; the D gene is possibly TRBD2 (6 bases). Deletions cut 1 base from V and 5 bases from J, with 11 bases between. Germline CDR1 is LNHDA and CDR2 is SQIVND (reference sequence). The CDR3 totals 15 residues. CDR3 loop: CASSIVGGLTGELFF. As DNA, the CDR3 is TGTGCCAGTAGTATAGTTGGAGGGCTGACCGGGGAGCTGTTTTTT.

This chain connects TRBV27 to TRBJ2-1; TRBD1 or TRBD2 may be the D gene (5 bases each). Germline V gene sequence: CDR1 MNHEY, CDR2 SMNVEV (reference sequence). The V and J ends lost 5 bases and 1 base respectively, with 12 bases between them. The CDR3 consists of 15 residues. CDR3: CASSAGTFSYNEQFF. Written as DNA, the CDR3 is TGTGCCAGCAGTGCCGGGACCTTTTCCTACAATGAGCAGTTCTTC.

The rearrangement links TRBV11-3 to TRBJ1-2; the match to TRBD1 covers 10 bases. The junction had 5 bases not matched to a gene; V was cut back by 1 base and J by 6 bases. The CDR3 totals 15 residues. Germline V gene data show CDR1 as SGHNT and CDR2 as YENEEA. The DNA of the CDR3 is TGTGCCAGCAGCTTAGGAAGGACAGGGGGGCATGGCTACACCTTC. Translated: CASSLGRTGGHGYTF.

The chain combines TRBV25-1 with TRBJ1-2; D unclear. The V gene's germline CDR1 is MGHDK and CDR2 SYGVNS. Trimming removed 9 bases from V and 5 bases from J, with 16 bases in between. This CDR3 has 13 amino acids. CDR3 sequence reads: CASSLDRKYGYTF. As DNA, the CDR3 is TGTGCCAGTTCACTGGACCGCAAGTATGGCTACACCTTC.

The genes are TRBV7-2 and TRBJ2-1; D remains ambiguous. The CDR3 contains 13 residues. V was trimmed by 6 bases and J by 10 bases, leaving 16 bases between them. Germline V gives CDR1 SGHTA, CDR2 FQGNSA. In DNA, the CDR3 is TGTGCCAGCAGTTCTACTCGGAGCCGGGAGCAGTTCTTC. This gives the protein CASSSTRSREQFF.

Concerning this clone itself: At one end, the junction sequence differs from germline, possibly due to a read error. The V gene is TRBV7-7, the J gene TRBJ2-7; 9 nucleotides line up with TRBD1. This CDR3 comprises 15 residues. From germline, CDR1 is SSHAT and CDR2 FNYEAQ (reference sequence). The chain's CDR3 is CASSRNPGQGYEQYF. The CDR3 nucleotides read TGTGCTAGCAGTCGGAACCCGGGACAGGGCTACGAGCAGTACTTC.

This clone was counted a single time. The gene calls are TRBV19 and TRBJ2-3; either TRBD1 or TRBD2 may supply D (5 bases each). Germline CDR1 LNHDA, CDR2 SQIVND (reference sequence). The V end lost 5 bases, the J end lost 6 bases, and 21 bases lay between the germline ends. CDR3 length: 16 residues. CDR3 nucleotide sequence: TGTGCCAGTAGTTCCACGGGGACCAAATCCGCCGATACGCAGTATTTT. This translates into CASSSTGTKSADTQYF.

V and J are TRBV4-1 and TRBJ2-1; either TRBD1 or TRBD2 may supply D (5 bases each). V lost 0 bases to trimming and J lost 4 bases, with 16 bases between them. This CDR3 has 17 residues. Germline assignment: CDR1 MGHRA and CDR2 YSYEKL. The CDR3 DNA sequence: TGCGCCAGCAGCCAAGATGGGGCAGGGAGAATTTACAATGAGCAGTTCTTC. This codes for CASSQDGAGRIYNEQFF.

V gene TRBV7-2 combines with J gene TRBJ2-2; D possibly uses TRBD1 or TRBD2 (5 bases each). Germline CDR1 and CDR2: SGHTA and FQGNSA. CDR3 size: 16 residues. Trimming cost V 3 bases and J 5 bases, with 16 bases left between them. The CDR3 nucleotides are TGTGCCAGCAGCTTCCGATGGGACCTCTTGACCGGGGAGCTGTTTTTT. It is translated as CASSFRWDLLTGELFF.

The rearrangement links TRBV27 to TRBJ1-2; no clear D gene. V was pared by 2 bases and J by 3 bases, with 16 bases between. This CDR3 spans 16 amino acids. Germline V lookup: CDR1 MNHEY, CDR2 SMNVEV (reference sequence). In DNA, the CDR3 is TGTGCCAGCAGTTTAGTTTTAGCGGACGGACACTATGGCTACACCTTC. It encodes CASSLVLADGHYGYTF.

The J gene is TRBJ2-3, the V gene TRBV6-1; 12 bases agree with TRBD2. V was pared by 4 bases and J by 3 bases, with 14 bases of the junction left unmatched. The CDR3 sequence is 19 residues long. Germline V gene lookup returns CDR1 MNHNS and CDR2 SASEGT. The CDR3 is CASSGGTERTSGMTDTQYF. The CDR3 DNA follows: TGTGCCAGCAGTGGGGGGACAGAGAGGACTAGCGGGATGACAGATACGCAGTATTTT.

This chain uses TRBV6-5 with TRBJ1-2; D gene ambiguous. V was pared by 2 bases and J by 2 bases, with 6 bases between. CDR1 is MNHEY and CDR2 is SVGAGI in the germline V gene. The length of the CDR3 is 13 residues. As DNA, the CDR3 is TGTGCCAGCAGTTACATTTGGAACTATGGCTACACCTTC. As protein: CASSYIWNYGYTF.

V is TRBV7-2 and J is TRBJ2-4, with D tentatively TRBD1 (5 bases). The CDR3 consists of 18 residues. Per germline, CDR1 SGHTA and CDR2 FQGNSA. The germline V and J ends were trimmed by 5 bases and 0 bases, with 20 bases remaining between them. CDR3 residues: CASSPRAGLGLAKNIQYF. DNA of the CDR3: TGTGCCAGCAGCCCCCGGGCAGGGTTAGGGTTAGCCAAAAACATTCAGTACTTC.

This clone was found a few times. V usage is TRBV4-2 and J usage is TRBJ2-7; D is perhaps TRBD2 (5 bases). In germline, CDR1 is LGHNA, CDR2 YNFKEQ. V was clipped by 4 bases and J by 4 bases, with 8 bases between them. This CDR3 has 12 amino acids. The DNA of the CDR3 is TGTGCCAGCAGCCGGTCGGGGTACGAGCAGTACTTC. Its protein product is CASSRSGYEQYF.

The rearrangement joins TRBV6-5 to TRBJ2-1, with D possibly called TRBD1 or TRBD2 (5 bases each). The CDR3 has 11 residues. V was cut by 4 bases and J by 10 bases, with 8 bases left in between. Germline CDR1 reads MNHEY; CDR2 reads SVGAGI. CDR3 sequence: CASSSGTEQFF. CDR3 in DNA: TGTGCCAGCAGTTCCGGGACCGAGCAGTTCTTC.

This rearrangement joins TRBV5-1 to TRBJ1-2; maybe TRBD1 (5 bases). The length of the CDR3 is 14 residues. Germline-derived CDR1 and CDR2 are SGHRS and YFSETQ. V dropped 5 bases and J dropped 8 bases, with 19 bases sitting between them. The CDR3 region has the DNA TGCGCCAGCAGGTCCGGGACCCCTCCGACGGGCTACACCTTC. This codes for CASRSGTPPTGYTF.

V and J are TRBV19 and TRBJ2-7; D unresolved. The V gene lost 6 bases and the J gene lost 6 bases, with 15 bases spanning the gap. Per germline, CDR1 LNHDA and CDR2 SQIVND (reference sequence). This CDR3 spans 13 amino acids. The chain's CDR3 is CASSAKGGSEQYV. CDR3 nucleotide sequence: TGTGCCAGTAGCGCTAAGGGTGGTAGCGAGCAGTACGTC.

The gene calls are TRBV4-1 and TRBJ1-1; TRBD1 is a possible D gene (6 bases). The CDR3 covers 15 residues. Germline CDR1 and CDR2: MGHRA and YSYEKL. Trimming removed 1 base from V and 4 bases from J, with 13 bases in between. CDR3 loop: CASSQARGPATEAFF. The CDR3 region has the DNA TGCGCCAGCAGCCAAGCGCGGGGGCCGGCCACTGAAGCTTTCTTT.